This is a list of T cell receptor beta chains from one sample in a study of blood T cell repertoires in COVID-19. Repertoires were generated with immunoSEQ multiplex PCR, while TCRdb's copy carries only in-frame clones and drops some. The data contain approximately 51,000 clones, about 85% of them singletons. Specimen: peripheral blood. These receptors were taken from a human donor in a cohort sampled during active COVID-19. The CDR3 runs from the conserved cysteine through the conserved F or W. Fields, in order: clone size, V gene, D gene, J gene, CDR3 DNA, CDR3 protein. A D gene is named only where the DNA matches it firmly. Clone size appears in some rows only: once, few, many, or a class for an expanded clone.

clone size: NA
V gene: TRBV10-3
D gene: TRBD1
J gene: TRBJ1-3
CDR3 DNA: TGTGCCATCAGGGCGGGGACAGGGTTCGCAGGAAACACCATATATTTT
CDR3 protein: CAIRAGTGFAGNTIYF

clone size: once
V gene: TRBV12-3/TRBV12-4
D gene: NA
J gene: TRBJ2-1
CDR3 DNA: TGTGCCAGCAGTTTGGGTCGGGTTGATGAGCAGTTCTTC
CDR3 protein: CASSLGRVDEQFF

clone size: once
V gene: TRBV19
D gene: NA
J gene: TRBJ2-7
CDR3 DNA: TGTGCCAGTAGTATCGACAGGTCGTCCACCTACGAGCAGTACTTC
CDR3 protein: CASSIDRSSTYEQYF

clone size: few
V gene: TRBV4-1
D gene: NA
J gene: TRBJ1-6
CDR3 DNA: TGCGCCAGCAGCCAAGAATCGCGCAGGGGAGATTCACCCCTCCACTTT
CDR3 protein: CASSQESRRGDSPLHF

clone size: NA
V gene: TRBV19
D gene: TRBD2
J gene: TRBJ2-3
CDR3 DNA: TGTGCCAGTAGTAACCCTAGCGGGGGCCAGTCAATCAACACAGATACGCAGTATTTT
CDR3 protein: CASSNPSGGQSINTDTQYF

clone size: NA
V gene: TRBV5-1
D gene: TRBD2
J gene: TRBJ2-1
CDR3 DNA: TGCGCCAGCAGCTTGGGACTAGCGGGGAAGAATGAGCAGTTCTTC
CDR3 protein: CASSLGLAGKNEQFF

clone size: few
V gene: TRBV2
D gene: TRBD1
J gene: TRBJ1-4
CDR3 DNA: TGTGCCAGCAGCCCGGACAGGTTTAATGAAAAACTGTTTTTT
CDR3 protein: CASSPDRFNEKLFF

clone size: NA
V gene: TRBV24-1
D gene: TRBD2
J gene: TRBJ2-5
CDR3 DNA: TGTGCCACCAGTGGGGCTAGCGGGAGGGAAGAGACCCAGTACTTC
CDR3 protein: CATSGASGREETQYF

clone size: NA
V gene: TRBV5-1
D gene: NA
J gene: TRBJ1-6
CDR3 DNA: TGCGCCAGCAGCTTGACAGCGGTAAATTCACCCCTCCACTTT
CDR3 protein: CASSLTAVNSPLHF

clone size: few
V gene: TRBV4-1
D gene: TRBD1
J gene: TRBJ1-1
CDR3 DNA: TGCGCCAGCAGTGGGAGACAGGGGGCCACTGAAGCTTTCTTT
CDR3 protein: CASSGRQGATEAFF

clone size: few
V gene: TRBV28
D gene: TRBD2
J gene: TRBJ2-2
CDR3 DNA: TGTGCCACCCAGGGGTGGCTAGCGGGAGGATTATACACCGGGGAGCTGTTTTTT
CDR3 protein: CATQGWLAGGLYTGELFF

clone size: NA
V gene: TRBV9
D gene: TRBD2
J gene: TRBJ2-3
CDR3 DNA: TGTGCCAGCAGCGAGGGACTAGCGGGGAACCGAGATACGCAGTATTTT
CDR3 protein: CASSEGLAGNRDTQYF

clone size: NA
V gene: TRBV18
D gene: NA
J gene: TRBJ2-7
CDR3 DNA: TGTGCCAGCTCACCCTTACAGGGAATGACCGACGAGCAGTACTTC
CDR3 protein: CASSPLQGMTDEQYF

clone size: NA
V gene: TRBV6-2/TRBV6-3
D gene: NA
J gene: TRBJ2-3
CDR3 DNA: TGTGCCAGCAGTTATGGCACCGGGGCAGATACGCAGTATTTT
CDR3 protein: CASSYGTGADTQYF

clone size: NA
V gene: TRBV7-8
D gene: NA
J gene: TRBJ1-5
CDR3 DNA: TGTGCCAGCAGCTTACAGGGTATAAGCAATCAGCCCCAGCATTTT
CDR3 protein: CASSLQGISNQPQHF

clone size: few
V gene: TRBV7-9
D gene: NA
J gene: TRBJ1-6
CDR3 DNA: TGTGCCAGCAGCCTAGGACAATCCAGTCACCTCCACTTT
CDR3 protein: CASSLGQSSHLHF

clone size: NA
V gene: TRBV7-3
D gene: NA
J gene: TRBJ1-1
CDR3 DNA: TGTGCCAGCAGCTTAGGGGGCCGAAGGACTGAAGCTTTCTTT
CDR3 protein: CASSLGGRRTEAFF

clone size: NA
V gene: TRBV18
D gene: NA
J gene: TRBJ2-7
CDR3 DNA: TGTGCCAGCTCCCCTAGACAGGAGGCTTACGAGCAGTACTTC
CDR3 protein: CASSPRQEAYEQYF

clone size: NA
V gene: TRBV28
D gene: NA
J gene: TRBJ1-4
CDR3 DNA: TGTGCCAGCAGTATGGACAGCGGCCGAGAAAAACTGTTTTTT
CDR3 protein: CASSMDSGREKLFF

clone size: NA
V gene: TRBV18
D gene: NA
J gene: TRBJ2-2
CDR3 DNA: TGTGCCAGCTCACCCCGAGCGAACACCGGGGAGCTGTTTTTT
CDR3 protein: CASSPRANTGELFF

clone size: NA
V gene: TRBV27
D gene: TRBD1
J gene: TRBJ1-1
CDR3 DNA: TGTGCCAGCAGTTTTAACAGGGGGAACACTGAAGCTTTCTTT
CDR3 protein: CASSFNRGNTEAFF

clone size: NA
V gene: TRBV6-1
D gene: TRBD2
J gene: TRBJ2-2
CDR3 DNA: TGTGCCAGCAGTGGCCCAAGCGGGAGAGACACCGGGGAGCTGTTTTTT
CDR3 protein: CASSGPSGRDTGELFF

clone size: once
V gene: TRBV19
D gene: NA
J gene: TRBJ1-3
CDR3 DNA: TGTGCCAGTAGTATGAGGGGGTTTGGAAACACCATATATTTT
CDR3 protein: CASSMRGFGNTIYF

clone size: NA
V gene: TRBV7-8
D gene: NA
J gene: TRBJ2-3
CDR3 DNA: TGTGCCAGCAGCCCGTACTCAGATACGCAGTATTTT
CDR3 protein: CASSPYSDTQYF

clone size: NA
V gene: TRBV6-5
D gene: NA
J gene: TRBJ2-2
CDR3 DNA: TGTGCCAGCAGTCCGACGACAGCTAACACCGGGGAGCTGTTTTTT
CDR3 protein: CASSPTTANTGELFF